The 21 T cell receptor beta chains listed next were all sequenced from one sample in a study of T cell responses to AZD1222 COVID-19 vaccine. The data were produced by immunoSEQ multiplex PCR, yet TCRdb's version contains in-frame clones alone and is incomplete. The table shows some 150,000 clones, with 85% to 90% occurring only once. Here the sequenced sample was peripheral blood, taken on day 0 of AZD1222 vaccination. These receptors came from an adult in good health.

The rearrangement uses TRBV7-8 and TRBJ2-4, with 7 positions matching TRBD1. The CDR3 extends over 21 amino acids. Germline-derived CDR1 and CDR2 are SGHVS and FQNEAQ. The junction had 22 bases not matched to a gene; V was cut back by 5 bases and J by 0 bases. In nucleotides, the CDR3 is TGTGCCAGCAGCCCGTTCTATTTACAGGGGACGGCTCGCTTAGCCAAAAACATTCAGTACTTC. It is translated as CASSPFYLQGTARLAKNIQYF.

The chain joins TRBV5-6 to TRBJ1-3; no firm D call. Germline lookup yields CDR1 SGHDT and CDR2 YYEEEE. The V end lost 4 bases, the J end lost 3 bases, and 11 bases lay between the germline ends. CDR3 length equals 14 residues. The CDR3 sequence is CASSLGDFGNTIYF. The CDR3 DNA sequence: TGTGCCAGCAGCCTCGGGGATTTTGGAAACACCATATATTTT.

This rearrangement joins TRBV19 to TRBJ2-3; no clear D gene. The CDR3 consists of 16 residues. From germline, CDR1 is LNHDA and CDR2 SQIVND (reference sequence). V dropped 2 bases and J dropped 2 bases, with 14 bases sitting between them. The CDR3: CASSIFHQQPTDTQYF. The CDR3, as DNA: TGTGCCAGTAGTATATTTCACCAACAACCCACAGATACGCAGTATTTT.

The chain is built from TRBV9 and TRBJ1-1; 8 bases align to TRBD1. Germline assignment: CDR1 SGDLS and CDR2 YYNGEE. This CDR3 has 15 amino acids. V was pared by 4 bases and J by 0 bases, with 5 bases of the junction left unmatched. CDR3 in DNA: TGTGCCAGCAGCCCCATGGACAGGGTGAACACTGAAGCTTTCTTT. The encoded protein is CASSPMDRVNTEAFF.

The V and J genes are TRBV28 and TRBJ2-1, with TRBD2 identical over 8 bases. The CDR3 extends over 15 amino acids. Germline V gene lookup returns CDR1 MDHEN and CDR2 SYDVKM. Trimming removed 6 bases from V and 6 bases from J; junction bases left unmatched: 10. CDR3 amino acids: CASRLGGTSANEQFF. CDR3 sequence (DNA): TGTGCCAGCAGGTTGGGGGGGACTAGTGCCAATGAGCAGTTCTTC.

The chain's CDR3 is CASTRQGFGGYTF. CDR3 DNA: TGTGCCAGCACCAGACAGGGGTTTGGTGGCTACACCTTC. This chain uses TRBV6-5 with TRBJ1-2, with TRBD1 matching over 8 bases. This CDR3 contains 13 residues. In germline, CDR1 is MNHEY, CDR2 SVGAGI. V shed 7 bases and J 7 bases; nucleotides not matched to a gene: 8.

The table lists this clone with a count of one. The chain combines TRBV5-1 with TRBJ2-4; D possibly corresponds to TRBD1 (5 bases). The CDR3 covers 14 residues. Germline lookup yields CDR1 SGHRS and CDR2 YFSETQ. Between the trimmed V and J ends, which lost 0 bases and 6 bases, there was a span of 10 bases. Written as DNA, the CDR3 is TGCGCCAGCAGCTTGGCGCAGGGCGGAAACATTCAGTACTTC. Its translation is CASSLAQGGNIQYF.

J is TRBJ1-5 and V is TRBV9; 7 bases match TRBD1. The CDR3 contains 15 residues. The V and J ends lost 6 bases and 3 bases, in that order; junction bases with no gene match: 9. Germline V gene data show CDR1 as SGDLS and CDR2 as YYNGEE. CDR3 nucleotide sequence: TGTGCCAGCAACAGGGGAGGGGGCACCAATCAGCCCCAGCATTTT. Translated, it gives CASNRGGGTNQPQHF.

V usage is TRBV19 and J usage is TRBJ1-2; D call uncertain. This CDR3 is 11 amino acids long. Germline V gives CDR1 LNHDA, CDR2 SQIVND (reference sequence). V dropped 5 bases and J dropped 4 bases, with 5 bases sitting between them. CDR3 region: CASSPGYGYTF. The CDR3 DNA reads as TGTGCCAGTAGTCCAGGCTATGGCTACACCTTC.

The genes are TRBV9 and TRBJ1-1; 7 bases are a match to TRBD1. The germline V gene encodes CDR1 SGDLS and CDR2 YYNGEE. CDR3 length: 15 amino acids. V lost 4 bases, J lost 1 base, and 7 bases stayed unmatched. The CDR3 here is CASSSYRGSNTEAFF. DNA for the CDR3: TGTGCCAGCAGCTCATACAGGGGATCGAACACTGAAGCTTTCTTT.

This chain uses TRBV18 with TRBJ1-5; unclear D gene. V dropped 1 base and J dropped 4 bases, with 5 bases sitting between them. The CDR3 loop spans 13 amino acids. Germline assignment: CDR1 KGHSH and CDR2 LQKENI. Here the CDR3 DNA reads TGTGCCAGCTCACCACAGCAGAATCAGCCCCAGCATTTT. It specifies CASSPQQNQPQHF.

The chain is built from TRBV5-1 and TRBJ1-1, with 9 bases that match TRBD1. This CDR3 region has 16 residues. The trim removed 4 bases at V and 3 bases at J, leaving 10 bases unmatched. Germline CDR1 is SGHRS and CDR2 is YFSETQ. CDR3 region: CASSRSTGGQYTEAFF. In DNA form, the CDR3 reads TGCGCCAGCAGCCGTTCAACAGGGGGCCAGTACACTGAAGCTTTCTTT. The entire variable domain, with the rest obtained from reference TRBV5-1 and TRBJ1-1, is as follows: KAGVTQTPRYLIKTRGQQVTLSCSPISGHRSVSWYQQTPGQGLQFLFEYFSETQRNKGNFPGRFSGRQFSNSRSEMNVSTLELGDSALYLCASSRSTGGQYTEAFFGQGTRLTVV.

The V call is TRBV6-2 or TRBV6-3, the J call TRBJ2-7, with 8 bases aligning to TRBD2. With V trimmed by 6 bases and J by 4 bases, 14 bases remained unmatched. The CDR3 has 16 amino acids. CDR1 MNHEY and CDR2 SVGEGT come from the germline V gene. CDR3 sequence: CASSSGRAGVVYEQYF. CDR3 nucleotides: TGTGCCAGCAGCTCAGGAAGAGCGGGAGTTGTATACGAGCAGTACTTC.

V usage is TRBV10-3 and J usage is TRBJ1-2, with unresolved D. V lost 4 bases to trimming and J lost 3 bases, with 9 bases between them. This CDR3 has 13 residues. The germline V gene has CDR1 ENHRY and CDR2 SYGVKD. The CDR3 loop reads CAISGRADYGYTF. CDR3 nucleotides: TGTGCCATCAGTGGCCGGGCCGACTATGGCTACACCTTC.

J is TRBJ2-3 and V is TRBV9; no reliable D call. The CDR3 is 13 residues long. Germline V gives CDR1 SGDLS, CDR2 YYNGEE. V was trimmed by 3 bases and J by 5 bases, leaving 10 bases between them. CDR3 sequence: CASSGHFKDTQYF. The CDR3, as DNA: TGTGCCAGCAGCGGACACTTTAAAGATACGCAGTATTTT.

The CDR3 sequence: CASTRQVTSGNTIYF. DNA for the CDR3: TGTGCCAGCACTAGACAGGTGACCTCTGGAAACACCATATATTTT. The V and J genes are TRBV28 and TRBJ1-3, with a possible D match to TRBD1 (6 bases). There are 15 residues in the CDR3. V was shortened by 7 bases and J by 0 bases, with 13 bases between the two germline ends. Per germline, CDR1 MDHEN and CDR2 SYDVKM.

A single count supports this clone. This chain uses TRBV2 with TRBJ1-5; D is unresolved. The CDR3 is 13 amino acids. The germline V and J ends were trimmed by 4 bases and 9 bases, with 13 bases remaining between them. Germline V gene sequence: CDR1 SNHLY, CDR2 FYNNEI. DNA of the CDR3: TGTGCCAGCAGTGTATACCTGGCTCGGCCCCAGCATTTT. Its translation is CASSVYLARPQHF.

The chain uses TRBV20-1 and TRBJ1-2; the D is unclear. Germline assignment: CDR1 DFQATT and CDR2 SNEGSKA (reference sequence). V lost 3 bases, J lost 8 bases, and 10 bases lay in between. This CDR3 spans 11 amino acids. CDR3 protein: CSAREGGGYTF. CDR3 bases: TGCAGTGCTAGGGAGGGAGGAGGCTACACCTTC.

The chain uses TRBV13 and TRBJ2-7; 8 nucleotides match TRBD2. The CDR3 totals 14 residues. The germline CDR1 and CDR2 sequences are PRHDT and FYEKMQ (reference sequence). V was clipped by 1 base and J by 5 bases; unmatched bases: 4. The CDR3 bases are TGTGCCAGCAGCTTAGATCTAGCGGGCCACGAGCAGTACTTC. Translated, it gives CASSLDLAGHEQYF.

This clone has just one count. The chain links TRBV6-6 to TRBJ1-6; D perhaps matches TRBD1 (6 bases). CDR1 and CDR2 from the germline V gene are MNHNY and SVGAGI (reference sequence). The CDR3 sequence is 15 residues long. V was trimmed by 6 bases and J by 4 bases, leaving 13 bases between them. CDR3 loop: CASRVDSVYNSPLHF. CDR3 bases: TGTGCCAGCAGGGTGGACAGCGTTTATAATTCACCCCTCCACTTT.

The chain recombines TRBV3-1 (or the pseudogene TRBV3-2) with TRBJ2-7; D remains unclear. CDR3 length equals 14 residues. Per germline, CDR1 LGHDT and CDR2 YNNKEL (reference sequence). V was shortened by 3 bases and J by 4 bases, with 13 bases between the two germline ends. The CDR3 here is CASSQGRTSYEQYF. The CDR3 DNA follows: TGTGCCAGCAGCCAGGGCAGAACCTCGTACGAGCAGTACTTC.